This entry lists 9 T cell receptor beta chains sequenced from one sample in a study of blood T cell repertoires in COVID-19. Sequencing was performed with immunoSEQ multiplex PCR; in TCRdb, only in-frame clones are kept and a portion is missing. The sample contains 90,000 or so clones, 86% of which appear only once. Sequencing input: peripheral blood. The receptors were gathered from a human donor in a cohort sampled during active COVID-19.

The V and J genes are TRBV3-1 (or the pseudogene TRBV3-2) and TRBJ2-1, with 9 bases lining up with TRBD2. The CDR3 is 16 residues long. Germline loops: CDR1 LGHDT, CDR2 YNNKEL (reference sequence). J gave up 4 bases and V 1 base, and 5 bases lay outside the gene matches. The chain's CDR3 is CASSQVPSGTYNEQFF. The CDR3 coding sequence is TGTGCCAGCAGCCAAGTCCCTAGCGGGACGTACAATGAGCAGTTCTTC.

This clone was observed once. This CDR3 reads CASSLLGAAQGETQYF. The CDR3, as DNA: TGTGCCAGCAGTTTGTTGGGAGCGGCTCAGGGGGAGACCCAGTACTTC. V usage is TRBV6-6 and J usage is TRBJ2-5; possibly TRBD1 for D (6 bases). Germline CDR1 and CDR2: MNHNY and SVGAGI (reference sequence). V lost 4 bases and J 5 bases, leaving 20 bases between the germline ends. The CDR3 is 16 residues long.

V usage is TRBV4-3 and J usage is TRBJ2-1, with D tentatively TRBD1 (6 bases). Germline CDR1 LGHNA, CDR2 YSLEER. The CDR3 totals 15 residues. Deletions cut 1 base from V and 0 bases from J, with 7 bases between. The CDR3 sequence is CASSQGGGSYNEQFF. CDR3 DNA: TGCGCCAGCAGCCAAGGAGGGGGCTCCTACAATGAGCAGTTCTTC.

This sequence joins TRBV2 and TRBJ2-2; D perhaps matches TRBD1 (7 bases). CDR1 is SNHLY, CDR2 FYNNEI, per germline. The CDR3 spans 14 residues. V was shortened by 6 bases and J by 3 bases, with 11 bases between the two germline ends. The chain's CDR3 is CASRRDRYTGELFF. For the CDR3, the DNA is TGTGCCAGCAGGCGGGACAGATACACCGGGGAGCTGTTTTTT.

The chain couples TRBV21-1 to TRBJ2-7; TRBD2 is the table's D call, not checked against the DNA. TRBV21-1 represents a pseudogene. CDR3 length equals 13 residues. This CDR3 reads CASRLGSGNEQYF. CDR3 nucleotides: TGTGCCAGCCGCTTAGGATCGGGGAACGAGCAGTACTTC.

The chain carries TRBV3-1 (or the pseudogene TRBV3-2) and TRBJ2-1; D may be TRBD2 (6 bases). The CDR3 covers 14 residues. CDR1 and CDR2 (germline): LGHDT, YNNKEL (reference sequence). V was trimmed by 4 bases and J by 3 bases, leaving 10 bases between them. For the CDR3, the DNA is TGTGCCAGCAGCCCTACCGGGGGCTACAATGAGCAGTTCTTC. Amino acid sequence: CASSPTGGYNEQFF.

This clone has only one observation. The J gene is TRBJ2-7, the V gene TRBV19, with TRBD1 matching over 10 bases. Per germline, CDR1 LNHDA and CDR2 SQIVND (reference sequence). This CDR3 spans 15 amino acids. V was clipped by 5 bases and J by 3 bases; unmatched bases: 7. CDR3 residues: CASSDVTGGFYEQYF. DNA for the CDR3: TGTGCCAGTAGTGACGTGACAGGGGGCTTCTACGAGCAGTACTTC.

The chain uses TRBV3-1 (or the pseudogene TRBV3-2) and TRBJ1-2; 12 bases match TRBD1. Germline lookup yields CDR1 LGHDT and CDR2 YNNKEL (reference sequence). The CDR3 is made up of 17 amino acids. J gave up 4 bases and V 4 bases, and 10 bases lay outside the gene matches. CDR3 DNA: TGTGCCAGCAGCCGGTCGGGACAGGGGGCGGGGAGCTATGGCTACACCTTC. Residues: CASSRSGQGAGSYGYTF.

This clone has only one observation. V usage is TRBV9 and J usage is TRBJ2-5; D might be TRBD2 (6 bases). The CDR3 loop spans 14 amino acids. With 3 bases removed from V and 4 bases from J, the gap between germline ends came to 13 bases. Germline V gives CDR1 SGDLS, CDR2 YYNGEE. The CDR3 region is CASSGDGGLETQYF. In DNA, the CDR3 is TGTGCCAGCAGCGGAGACGGAGGGCTAGAGACCCAGTACTTC.